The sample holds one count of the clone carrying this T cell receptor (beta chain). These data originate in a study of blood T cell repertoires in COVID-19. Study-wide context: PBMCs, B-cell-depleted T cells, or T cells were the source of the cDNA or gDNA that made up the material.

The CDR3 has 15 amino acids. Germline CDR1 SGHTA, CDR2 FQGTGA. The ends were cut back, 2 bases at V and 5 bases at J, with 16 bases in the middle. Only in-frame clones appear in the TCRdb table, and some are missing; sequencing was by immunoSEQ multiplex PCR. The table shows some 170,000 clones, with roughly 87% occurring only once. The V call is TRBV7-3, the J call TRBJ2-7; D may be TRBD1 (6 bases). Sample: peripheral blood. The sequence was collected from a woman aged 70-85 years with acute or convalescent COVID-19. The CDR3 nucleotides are TGTGCCAGCAGCTTAGAGTTGCAGGGGAGCGACGAGCAGTACTTC. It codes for CASSLELQGSDEQYF.